The rows below give T cell receptor beta chains drawn from one sample of a study of blood T cell repertoires in COVID-19. Assay: immunoSEQ multiplex PCR; the TCRdb copy retains only in-frame clones and omits some. The data hold hundreds of thousands of clones, with around nine tenths observed a single time. The sample was PBMCs or T cells enriched from blood (not recorded which). Source of these receptors: a woman aged 18-35 years who had recovered from COVID-19. CDR3s include the opening cysteine and the closing phenylalanine or tryptophan. Each record gives: clone size, J gene, CDR3 length, V gene, D gene, CDR3 protein, CDR3 DNA. D genes are given only for firm matches. Rows may omit the clone size; those that give it use once, few, many or a size class.

abundance: -; j_gene: TRBJ2-1; len: 14; v_gene: TRBV19; d_gene: TRBD2; CDR3aa: CASGAGTSGVSAFF; CDR3nt: TGTGCCAGTGGCGCGGGGACTAGCGGGGTATCGGCGTTCTTC
abundance: -; j_gene: TRBJ1-1; len: 15; v_gene: TRBV3-1/TRBV3-2; d_gene: -; CDR3aa: CASSPPGLGNTEAFF; CDR3nt: TGTGCCAGCAGCCCTCCGGGACTGGGGAACACTGAAGCTTTCTTT
abundance: -; j_gene: TRBJ1-1; len: 17; v_gene: TRBV28; d_gene: TRBD1; CDR3aa: CASTQGGRGLLNTEAFF; CDR3nt: TGTGCCAGCACCCAGGGGGGCAGAGGGCTTTTGAACACTGAAGCTTTCTTT
abundance: -; j_gene: TRBJ1-1; len: 13; v_gene: TRBV24-1; d_gene: -; CDR3aa: CATSQSGNTEAFF; CDR3nt: TGTGCCACCAGTCAGTCGGGGAACACTGAAGCTTTCTTT
abundance: -; j_gene: TRBJ1-3; len: 16; v_gene: TRBV28; d_gene: -; CDR3aa: CASTGPGVHSGNTIYF; CDR3nt: TGTGCCAGCACTGGGCCAGGGGTCCACTCTGGAAACACCATATATTTT
abundance: -; j_gene: TRBJ1-1; len: 14; v_gene: TRBV18; d_gene: -; CDR3aa: CASSPGGLNTEAFF; CDR3nt: TGTGCCAGCTCACCAGGGGGCTTGAACACTGAAGCTTTCTTT
abundance: -; j_gene: TRBJ2-4; len: 14; v_gene: TRBV10-3; d_gene: -; CDR3aa: CAISEFGSRDIQYF; CDR3nt: TGTGCCATCAGTGAGTTTGGTAGTCGGGACATTCAGTACTTC
abundance: few; j_gene: TRBJ2-7; len: 16; v_gene: TRBV3-1/TRBV3-2; d_gene: TRBD2; CDR3aa: CASSRSWTSGEYEQYF; CDR3nt: TGTGCCAGCAGCCGCTCCTGGACTAGCGGGGAATACGAGCAGTACTTC
abundance: -; j_gene: TRBJ1-1; len: 15; v_gene: TRBV7-9; d_gene: TRBD1; CDR3aa: CASSLAGQLNTEAFF; CDR3nt: TGTGCCAGCAGCTTAGCGGGACAGCTGAACACTGAAGCTTTCTTT
abundance: -; j_gene: TRBJ2-7; len: 12; v_gene: TRBV5-6; d_gene: -; CDR3aa: CASAVGGYEQYF; CDR3nt: TGTGCCAGCGCCGTGGGGGGCTACGAGCAGTACTTC
abundance: -; j_gene: TRBJ2-5; len: 11; v_gene: TRBV20-1; d_gene: -; CDR3aa: CSASGEETQYF; CDR3nt: TGCAGTGCTAGCGGGGAAGAGACCCAGTACTTC
abundance: once; j_gene: TRBJ2-5; len: 13; v_gene: TRBV4-3; d_gene: -; CDR3aa: CASSQAVEETQYF; CDR3nt: TGCGCCAGCAGCCAAGCCGTTGAAGAGACCCAGTACTTC
abundance: few; j_gene: TRBJ1-1; len: 14; v_gene: TRBV28; d_gene: -; CDR3aa: CASSYIRDTTEAFF; CDR3nt: TGTGCCAGCAGCTACATCCGGGACACTACTGAAGCTTTCTTT
abundance: once; j_gene: TRBJ1-1; len: 18; v_gene: TRBV5-1; d_gene: TRBD1; CDR3aa: CASSPPLGQGLGNTEAFF; CDR3nt: TGCGCCAGCAGCCCGCCCCTTGGACAGGGGCTTGGAAACACTGAAGCTTTCTTT
abundance: -; j_gene: TRBJ2-2; len: 13; v_gene: TRBV11-2; d_gene: -; CDR3aa: CASSKQGTGELFF; CDR3nt: TGTGCCAGCAGCAAGCAGGGGACCGGGGAGCTGTTTTTT
abundance: -; j_gene: TRBJ2-4; len: 16; v_gene: TRBV13; d_gene: TRBD2; CDR3aa: CASSSRLAGAKNIQYF; CDR3nt: TGTGCCAGCAGCTCGAGACTAGCGGGGGCGAAAAACATTCAGTACTTC
abundance: -; j_gene: TRBJ2-7; len: 14; v_gene: TRBV25-1; d_gene: -; CDR3aa: CASSDQRRRDEQYF; CDR3nt: TGTGCCAGCAGTGACCAGCGGAGAAGAGACGAGCAGTACTTC
abundance: -; j_gene: TRBJ2-3; len: 12; v_gene: TRBV7-3; d_gene: -; CDR3aa: CASSFMSDTQYF; CDR3nt: TGTGCCAGCAGCTTTATGTCAGATACGCAGTATTTT
abundance: -; j_gene: TRBJ1-6; len: 16; v_gene: TRBV4-2; d_gene: TRBD1; CDR3aa: CASSKDGQGARSPLHF; CDR3nt: TGTGCCAGCAGCAAAGATGGGCAGGGGGCTCGTTCACCCCTCCACTTT
abundance: once; j_gene: TRBJ2-7; len: 17; v_gene: TRBV5-4; d_gene: TRBD1; CDR3aa: CASSDKARTGGSYEQYF; CDR3nt: TGTGCCAGCAGCGATAAGGCCCGGACAGGGGGGTCCTACGAGCAGTACTTC
abundance: -; j_gene: TRBJ1-5; len: 15; v_gene: TRBV9; d_gene: -; CDR3aa: CASSAGEGVGQPQHF; CDR3nt: TGTGCCAGCAGCGCCGGCGAGGGGGTAGGGCAGCCCCAGCATTTT
abundance: -; j_gene: TRBJ2-2; len: 15; v_gene: TRBV2; d_gene: -; CDR3aa: CASSEMQVYTGELFF; CDR3nt: TGTGCCAGCAGTGAGATGCAGGTTTACACCGGGGAGCTGTTTTTT
abundance: -; j_gene: TRBJ2-1; len: 11; v_gene: TRBV20-1; d_gene: -; CDR3aa: CSATPMEEQFF; CDR3nt: TGCAGTGCTACACCCATGGAGGAGCAGTTCTTC
abundance: -; j_gene: TRBJ1-3; len: 15; v_gene: TRBV5-1; d_gene: -; CDR3aa: CASSRDRSSGNTIYF; CDR3nt: TGCGCCAGCAGTCGCGACAGGTCATCTGGAAACACCATATATTTT
abundance: -; j_gene: TRBJ1-1; len: 12; v_gene: TRBV29-1; d_gene: -; CDR3aa: CSVAMNQGEAFF; CDR3nt: TGCAGCGTCGCCATGAACCAGGGAGAAGCTTTCTTT
abundance: -; j_gene: TRBJ2-2; len: 16; v_gene: TRBV9; d_gene: -; CDR3aa: CASSVGPSPSGGELFF; CDR3nt: TGTGCCAGCAGCGTAGGGCCTAGCCCTTCGGGCGGGGAGCTGTTTTTT
abundance: -; j_gene: TRBJ2-3; len: 16; v_gene: TRBV5-1; d_gene: -; CDR3aa: CASSLSDQTGEDTQYF; CDR3nt: TGCGCCAGCAGCTTGTCTGACCAGACGGGGGAAGATACGCAGTATTTT
abundance: -; j_gene: TRBJ1-1; len: 15; v_gene: TRBV10-3; d_gene: -; CDR3aa: CAISVTPGGYTEAFF; CDR3nt: TGTGCCATCAGTGTCACGCCGGGAGGTTACACTGAAGCTTTCTTT
abundance: -; j_gene: TRBJ1-2; len: 14; v_gene: TRBV7-8; d_gene: -; CDR3aa: CASSLDPGLYGYTF; CDR3nt: TGTGCCAGCAGCCTAGACCCCGGTCTATATGGCTACACCTTC
abundance: -; j_gene: TRBJ1-1; len: 13; v_gene: TRBV2; d_gene: -; CDR3aa: CATSGSANTEAFF; CDR3nt: TGTGCCACATCAGGGTCGGCGAACACTGAAGCTTTCTTT
abundance: once; j_gene: TRBJ1-6; len: 16; v_gene: TRBV28; d_gene: -; CDR3aa: CASSLLAGGPISPLHF; CDR3nt: TGTGCCAGCAGTTTATTAGCGGGGGGTCCCATCTCACCCCTCCACTTT
abundance: -; j_gene: TRBJ2-1; len: 15; v_gene: TRBV27; d_gene: TRBD1; CDR3aa: CASTPAGQGDNEQFF; CDR3nt: TGTGCCAGCACTCCCGCCGGACAGGGAGACAATGAGCAGTTCTTC
abundance: -; j_gene: TRBJ2-7; len: 14; v_gene: TRBV7-9; d_gene: -; CDR3aa: CASSLAVSSYEQYF; CDR3nt: TGTGCCAGCAGCTTAGCGGTGAGCTCCTACGAGCAGTACTTC
abundance: -; j_gene: TRBJ1-2; len: 14; v_gene: TRBV3-1/TRBV3-2; d_gene: -; CDR3aa: CASSQDLQGRRNTF; CDR3nt: TGTGCCAGCAGCCAAGATCTGCAGGGAAGAAGGAACACCTTC
abundance: -; j_gene: TRBJ2-6; len: 20; v_gene: TRBV6-6; d_gene: TRBD2; CDR3aa: CASSPNVLGLAGDGANVLTF; CDR3nt: TGTGCCAGCAGTCCCAACGTGTTGGGACTAGCGGGGGACGGGGCCAACGTCCTGACTTTC
abundance: -; j_gene: TRBJ1-2; len: 15; v_gene: TRBV9; d_gene: -; CDR3aa: CASSGFRQANYGYTF; CDR3nt: TGTGCCAGCAGCGGGTTCCGACAGGCTAACTATGGCTACACCTTC
abundance: -; j_gene: TRBJ1-2; len: 13; v_gene: TRBV14; d_gene: -; CDR3aa: CASSRGQNYGYTF; CDR3nt: TGTGCCAGCAGCCGAGGACAGAACTATGGCTACACCTTC
abundance: -; j_gene: TRBJ1-4; len: 14; v_gene: TRBV10-3; d_gene: -; CDR3aa: CAISAGAIGEKLFF; CDR3nt: TGTGCCATCAGTGCGGGAGCCATAGGTGAAAAACTGTTTTTT
abundance: -; j_gene: TRBJ2-2; len: 17; v_gene: TRBV4-3; d_gene: TRBD1; CDR3aa: CASSPELQDRGRGELFF; CDR3nt: TGCGCCAGCAGCCCCGAATTACAGGACAGGGGGCGCGGGGAGCTGTTTTTT
abundance: -; j_gene: TRBJ1-1; len: 14; v_gene: TRBV10-3; d_gene: TRBD1; CDR3aa: CAIRDRAGNTEAFF; CDR3nt: TGTGCCATCCGGGACAGGGCGGGGAACACTGAAGCTTTCTTT
abundance: once; j_gene: TRBJ2-3; len: 11; v_gene: TRBV29-1; d_gene: -; CDR3aa: CSASVTDTQYF; CDR3nt: TGCAGCGCGTCAGTGACAGATACGCAGTATTTT
abundance: -; j_gene: TRBJ1-6; len: 15; v_gene: TRBV6-2/TRBV6-3; d_gene: -; CDR3aa: CASSYRPARDSPLHF; CDR3nt: TGTGCCAGCAGTTACAGGCCGGCCAGGGATTCACCCCTCCACTTT